Presented here are 22 T cell receptor beta chains from one specimen sequenced in a study of T-cell reconstitution after alpha-beta-depleted transplantation in children. TCRbeta library construction was performed incorporating unique molecular identifiers. TCRdb re-derived calls from the PCR reads in MiXCR, one entry per CDR3 protein. The data contain some 600,000 distinct CDR3 sequences, under 15% of them singletons. The sequences come from PBMCs, mostly from graft donor cells, collected 360 days after TCRalphabeta/CD19-depleted stem cell transplant. The receptors come from a male patient aged 10 to 17 who had a stem cell transplant for acute myeloid leukemia, so the T cells may come from the graft donor.

This clonotype has only a few counts. The chain carries TRBV25-1 and TRBJ2-1; 15 bases are shared with TRBD2. V lost 1 base and J lost 0; bases outside the gene matches: 4. The germline V gene has CDR1 MGHDK and CDR2 SYGVNS. This CDR3 is built from 19 residues. The DNA of the CDR3 is TGTGCCAGCAGTGAATGGACTAGCGGGAGGGTGAGCTCCTACAATGAGCAGTTCTTC. It specifies CASSEWTSGRVSSYNEQFF.

This clonotype was seen at least ten times. CDR3 coding DNA: TGTGCCAGCAGCGTTACCTGGACTAGCGGGAGAGACGAGCAGTACTTC. Amino acid sequence: CASSVTWTSGRDEQYF. The chain employs TRBV7-9 and TRBJ2-7; 13 bases agree with TRBD2. J gave up 5 bases and V 5 bases, and 9 bases lay outside the gene matches. The CDR3 extends over 16 amino acids. Looked up from germline, CDR1 is SEHNR and CDR2 is FQNEAQ (reference sequence).

This clonotype was detected ten times or more. The V and J genes are TRBV10-3 and TRBJ2-2; D may be TRBD2 (6 bases). Trimming removed 0 bases from V and 4 bases from J, with 15 bases in between. The CDR3 sequence is 17 residues long. Germline V lookup: CDR1 ENHRY, CDR2 SYGVKD. The CDR3 reads CAISESEWGRSTGELFF. CDR3 bases: TGTGCCATCAGTGAGTCGGAATGGGGGAGGAGCACCGGGGAGCTGTTTTTT.

Here the CDR3 reads CASSLEVGLVGEETQYF. The DNA for the CDR3 is TGTGCCAGCAGCTTAGAGGTTGGACTAGTCGGTGAAGAGACCCAGTACTTC. This chain uses TRBV11-2 with TRBJ2-5, with 7 bases matching TRBD2. Germline V gene lookup returns CDR1 SGHAT and CDR2 FQNNGV. CDR3 size: 17 residues. V was pared by 0 bases and J by 3 bases, with 10 bases of the junction left unmatched.

This clonotype was observed a few times. The CDR3 DNA sequence: TGCGCCAGCAGCCAAGAGGGGGGGGTTCCTAGCTCCTATAATTCACCCCTCCACTTT. It encodes CASSQEGGVPSSYNSPLHF. The V and J genes are TRBV4-3 and TRBJ1-6, with D possibly being TRBD1 (5 bases). The germline gives CDR1 LGHNA, CDR2 YSLEER. This CDR3 spans 19 amino acids. The ends were cut back, 0 bases at V and 0 bases at J, with 15 bases in the middle.

Of note for this clonotype: One junction end disagrees with the germline gene, perhaps due to a read error. The chain joins TRBV6-2 or TRBV6-3 to TRBJ2-1, with 11 positions matching TRBD2. The germline gives CDR1 MNHEY, CDR2 SVGEGT. The CDR3 length is 12 residues. The CDR3 protein is CASRRTSGPSSF. The CDR3 nucleotides read TGTGCCAGCAGGCGGACTAGCGGGCCCTCGAGCTTC.

This clonotype was recorded a few times. V is TRBV7-9 and J is TRBJ2-7; 7 bases agree with TRBD1. Germline loops: CDR1 SEHNR, CDR2 FQNEAQ (reference sequence). The CDR3 consists of 17 residues. Trimming cost V 3 bases and J 0 bases; bases outside gene matches: 11. The CDR3 protein is CASSLARDRLISYEQYF. The CDR3 nucleotides read TGTGCCAGCAGCTTGGCCCGGGACAGATTAATCTCCTACGAGCAGTACTTC.

This clonotype was observed a few times. V gene TRBV7-6 combines with J gene TRBJ2-5; TRBD2 is a possible D gene (6 bases). From germline, CDR1 is SGHVS and CDR2 FNYEAQ. This CDR3 spans 14 amino acids. V lost 1 base and J lost 6, with 12 bases in between. The CDR3 region has the DNA TGTGCCAGCAGCTTAGATATAGCGGTGAAGACCCAGTACTTC. This translates into CASSLDIAVKTQYF.

This rearrangement joins TRBV29-1 to TRBJ2-7; D not resolved. V lost 3 bases and J 7 bases, leaving 13 bases between the germline ends. This CDR3 is built from 12 residues. The germline V gene encodes CDR1 SQVTM and CDR2 ANQGSEA. The DNA for the CDR3 is TGCAGCGTTGACGCTTCTGCTACTGAGCAGTACTTC. Its protein product is CSVDASATEQYF.

V gene TRBV20-1 combines with J gene TRBJ2-7, with D possibly being TRBD1 or TRBD2 (6 bases each). The V and J ends lost 0 bases and 4 bases respectively, with 10 bases between them. The germline CDR1 and CDR2 sequences are DFQATT and SNEGSKA (reference sequence). This CDR3 comprises 13 residues. CDR3 residues: CSARDTGRYEQYF. The CDR3 nucleotides are TGCAGTGCTAGAGATACAGGGAGGTACGAGCAGTACTTC.

This clonotype was picked up many times. The rearrangement links TRBV4-3 to TRBJ2-3; 8 bases match TRBD2. Germline CDR1 LGHNA, CDR2 YSLEER. This CDR3 has 18 amino acids. The V and J ends lost 4 bases and 2 bases, in that order; junction bases with no gene match: 14. The CDR3 loop reads CASSPELAVTFNTDTQYF. The CDR3 DNA follows: TGCGCCAGCAGCCCCGAACTAGCGGTAACCTTTAACACAGATACGCAGTATTTT.

The chain uses TRBV6-2 or TRBV6-3 and TRBJ2-1, with D unresolved. Between the trimmed V and J ends, which lost 5 bases and 9 bases, there was a span of 14 bases. Germline V gene data show CDR1 as MNHEY and CDR2 as SVGEGT. The CDR3 is 13 residues long. CDR3 amino acids: CASSSNPMGEQFF. For the CDR3, the DNA is TGTGCCAGCAGTAGTAACCCTATGGGTGAGCAGTTCTTC.

V is TRBV7-2 and J is TRBJ2-7; TRBD1 agrees at 9 bases. The germline CDR1 and CDR2 sequences are SGHTA and FQGNSA. With 5 bases clipped from V and 6 bases from J, the junction kept 8 bases outside the gene matches. The length of the CDR3 is 14 residues. The CDR3 region is CASSRGTGLSEQYF. The DNA for the CDR3 is TGTGCCAGCAGCCGAGGGACAGGGCTCTCCGAGCAGTACTTC.

This chain connects TRBV18 to TRBJ2-2; 7 nucleotides match TRBD2. The CDR3 loop spans 16 amino acids. V shed 3 bases, J shed 0 bases, and the junction held 4 bases outside the gene matches. CDR1 and CDR2 from the germline V gene are KGHSH and LQKENI. The CDR3, as DNA: TGTGCCAGCTCACCCAAGCGGGGACCGAACACCGGGGAGCTGTTTTTT. Translating it yields CASSPKRGPNTGELFF.

This clonotype was seen repeatedly, ten times or more. The chain carries TRBV4-2 and TRBJ1-3; a weak D match, TRBD1 (5 bases). CDR1 and CDR2 from the germline V gene are LGHNA and YNFKEQ. The V end lost 3 bases, the J end lost 6 bases, and 9 bases lay between the germline ends. The CDR3 covers 13 residues. Here the CDR3 reads CASSQTDENTIYF. CDR3 coding DNA: TGTGCCAGCAGCCAGACAGATGAAAACACCATATATTTT.

The chain recombines TRBV30 with TRBJ2-4; unclear D gene. CDR1 is GTSNPN, CDR2 SVGIG, per germline (reference sequence). The CDR3 sequence is 15 residues long. Deletions cut 0 bases from V and 1 base from J, with 10 bases between. The CDR3, as DNA: TGTGCCTGGAGTGTTTGGGGATCGGCCAAAAACATTCAGTACTTC. Encoded protein: CAWSVWGSAKNIQYF.

This clonotype was detected many times. J is TRBJ2-2 and V is TRBV19; the D gene is possibly TRBD2 (6 bases). The germline gives CDR1 LNHDA, CDR2 SQIVND (reference sequence). Trimming removed 5 bases from V and 0 bases from J, with 13 bases in between. This CDR3 is built from 16 residues. The CDR3 sequence is CASSWSGPANTGELFF. CDR3 nucleotide sequence: TGTGCCAGTAGTTGGAGCGGGCCCGCGAACACCGGGGAGCTGTTTTTT.

The sample holds a few counts of this clonotype. The CDR3 loop reads CASSYPFKEQYF. As DNA, the CDR3 is TGTGCCAGCAGTTACCCATTTAAGGAGCAGTACTTC. The chain links TRBV6-2 or TRBV6-3 to TRBJ2-7; D gene uncertain. V lost 2 bases and J 7 bases, leaving 9 bases between the germline ends. The CDR3 totals 12 residues. Per the germline V gene, CDR1 is MNHEY and CDR2 is SVGEGT.

To note about this clonotype: Since the CDR3 does not end with the conserved phenylalanine or tryptophan, this likely comes from a read error. The DNA is left out, because the CDR3 cannot be placed on it with certainty; the CDR3 is given as TCRdb lists it. The chain couples TRBV7-2 to TRBJ1-4; no DNA check was done on the table's D call, TRBD1. CDR1 and CDR2 (germline): SGHTA, FQGNSA. Inclusive of both ends, the CDR3 amounts to 12 amino acids. The CDR3 loop is CASSPLGRRHLM.

This clonotype was found a few times. The chain combines TRBV28 with TRBJ2-7, with TRBD1 identical over 7 bases. With 4 bases clipped from V and 7 bases from J, the junction kept 10 bases outside the gene matches. CDR1 MDHEN and CDR2 SYDVKM come from the germline V gene. The CDR3 totals 14 residues. CDR3 protein: CASSSQGEVEEQYF. The CDR3 DNA is TGTGCCAGCAGTTCCCAGGGGGAAGTGGAAGAGCAGTACTTC.

This clonotype was detected many times. The gene calls are TRBV6-1 and TRBJ2-7; TRBD2 matches 11 bases. Trimming took 5 bases from V and 3 from J; bases not matched to a gene: 6. The CDR3 runs to 15 residues. Germline V gene data show CDR1 as MNHNS and CDR2 as SASEGT. Here the CDR3 DNA reads TGTGCCAGCAGTCTGACTAGCGGGATACGCTACGAGCAGTACTTC. Amino acids: CASSLTSGIRYEQYF.

This clonotype has a handful of counts. This sequence joins TRBV6-2 or TRBV6-3 and TRBJ2-5; no definite D call. V was cut by 0 bases and J by 5 bases, with 13 bases left in between. The CDR3 covers 15 residues. CDR1 and CDR2 (germline): MNHEY, SVGEGT. The CDR3 is CASSYSITGAETQYF. The CDR3 DNA sequence: TGTGCCAGCAGTTACTCGATAACGGGTGCGGAGACCCAGTACTTC.